This T cell receptor (beta chain) was retrieved from a study of T-cell reconstitution after alpha-beta-depleted transplantation in children. Study-wide points: Recipient T cells and thymic progenitors that survived were the source of the high TCRbeta diversity seen at day 60 in some patients.

This clonotype was seen many times. As yet, its antigen is unknown. Unique molecular identifiers were incorporated when the TCRbeta library was constructed. MiXCR, applied by TCRdb to the PCR reads, yields one record per CDR3 protein. Among around 80,000 distinct CDR3 sequences listed, 15% to 20% were seen once. V lost 2 bases, J lost 2 bases, and 12 bases lay in between. Germline V lookup: CDR1 MNHNY, CDR2 SVGAGI (reference sequence). This CDR3 comprises 15 residues. This TCR derives from a male patient between 2 and 10 years old who had a stem cell transplant for acute lymphoblastic leukemia, so the T cells may come from the graft donor. The chain links TRBV6-6 to TRBJ2-5; maybe TRBD1 (5 bases). The source was PBMCs, mostly from graft donor cells, collected 360 days after TCRalphabeta/CD19-depleted stem cell transplant. The CDR3 loop reads CASSYTYRSQETQYF. CDR3 DNA sequence: TGTGCCAGCAGTTACACTTACAGGTCTCAAGAGACCCAGTACTTC.